This TCR beta chain was profiled in a study of T-cell memory formation after mild COVID-19. Across the whole study: TCR clusters largely stayed donor specific.

Germline CDR1 reads LNHNV; CDR2 reads YYDKDF (reference sequence). The CDR3 sequence is 12 residues long. Trimming left V 4 bases short and J 2 bases short, with 5 bases between. The TCR alpha and TCR beta cDNA libraries, bearing sample barcodes and UMIs, were generated by 5'RACE using constant-segment primers. TCRdb reanalysed the 5' RACE reads using MiXCR and keeps one entry per CDR3 protein. The data show approximately 340,000 distinct CDR3 sequences, 10% to 15% seen once. This clonotype originated in a man between 18 and 29 years old who had mild COVID-19 (a few samples of this study predate the infection). Cell type and time point are not known. The chain employs TRBV15 and TRBJ1-1; D is ambiguous. Input material: PBMCs or a T cell subset sorted from them (not recorded which). This CDR3 reads CATSTLNTEAFF. CDR3 sequence (DNA): TGTGCCACCAGCACCCTAAACACTGAAGCTTTCTTT.